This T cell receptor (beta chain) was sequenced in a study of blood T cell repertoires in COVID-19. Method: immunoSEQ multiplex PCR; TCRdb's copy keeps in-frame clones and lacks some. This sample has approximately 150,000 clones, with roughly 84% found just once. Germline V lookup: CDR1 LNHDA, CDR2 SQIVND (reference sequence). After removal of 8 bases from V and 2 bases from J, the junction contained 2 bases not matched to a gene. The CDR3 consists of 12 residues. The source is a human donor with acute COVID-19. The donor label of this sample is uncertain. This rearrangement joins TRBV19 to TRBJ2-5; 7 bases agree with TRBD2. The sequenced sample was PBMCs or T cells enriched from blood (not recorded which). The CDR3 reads CASGGGQETQYF. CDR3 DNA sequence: TGTGCCAGTGGGGGGGGGCAAGAGACCCAGTACTTC.